This TCR beta chain is drawn from a study of blood T cell repertoires in COVID-19. Study-wide background: Acute-phase and convalescent COVID-19 samples originated in the United States, Italy and Spain. From T cells, B-cell-depleted T cells, or PBMCs came the material, which was cDNA or gDNA.

Only in-frame clones appear in the TCRdb table, and some are missing; sequencing was by immunoSEQ multiplex PCR. The sample lists roughly 260,000 clones; about 85% were seen once. CDR1 and CDR2 (germline): SGHRS, YFSETQ. V lost 2 bases and J lost 6; bases outside the gene matches: 5. The CDR3 runs to 17 residues. The rearrangement uses TRBV5-1 and TRBJ2-1; TRBD2 matches at 16 bases. What was sequenced was PBMCs or T cells enriched from blood (not recorded which). The clonotype originates from a woman aged 25-40 years with acute COVID-19. As DNA, the CDR3 is TGCGCCAGCAGCTTTGGGACTAGCGGGGGGGCTTTCAATGAGCAGTTCTTC. Its translation is CASSFGTSGGAFNEQFF.